The next 25 T cell receptor beta chains were all read from a single sample in a study of blood T cell repertoires in COVID-19. Generated by immunoSEQ multiplex PCR, the TCRdb table keeps only in-frame clones and is missing some. The data show around 300,000 clones, roughly nine tenths seen once. The sample was peripheral blood. Source of these receptors: a woman aged 30 to 39 with COVID-19, enrolled during active disease.

The chain combines TRBV11-3 with TRBJ2-1, with 7 bases fitting TRBD2. CDR1 and CDR2 (germline): SGHNT, YENEEA. CDR3 length: 15 residues. V was pared by 2 bases and J by 7 bases, with 8 bases of the junction left unmatched. The CDR3 here is CASSLRGERGNEQFF. As DNA, the CDR3 is TGTGCCAGCAGCTTACGGGGGGAAAGGGGAAATGAGCAGTTCTTC.

The chain uses TRBV9 and TRBJ2-3; 9 positions match TRBD2. The V gene's germline CDR1 is SGDLS and CDR2 YYNGEE. The ends lost 3 bases at V and 5 bases at J; junction bases unmatched: 10. The CDR3 sequence is 16 residues long. Here the CDR3 DNA reads TGTGCCAGCAGCGGATCTAGCGGGATAGAGAGAGATACGCAGTATTTT. Translated, it gives CASSGSSGIERDTQYF.

The chain has TRBV4-1 and TRBJ1-2; 8 bases align to TRBD1. The CDR3 has 15 amino acids. Germline V gene data show CDR1 as MGHRA and CDR2 as YSYEKL. The V and J ends lost 1 base and 7 bases, in that order; junction bases with no gene match: 8. The CDR3 bases are TGCGCCAGCAGCCAAGTCGGACAGGGTGGGGGTGGCTACACCTTC. This encodes CASSQVGQGGGGYTF.

The chain carries TRBV30 and TRBJ1-5; D may be TRBD1 (5 bases). The germline V and J ends were trimmed by 1 base and 1 base, with 17 bases remaining between them. The CDR3 totals 17 residues. Germline V lookup: CDR1 GTSNPN, CDR2 SVGIG (reference sequence). DNA for the CDR3: TGTGCCTGGAGTGACAGCCCCGCGGGGGAGAGCAATCAGCCCCAGCATTTT. It codes for CAWSDSPAGESNQPQHF.

V usage is TRBV4-2 and J usage is TRBJ1-5; D unresolved. The CDR3 consists of 16 residues. The ends were cut back, 2 bases at V and 4 bases at J, with 15 bases in the middle. Germline assignment: CDR1 LGHNA and CDR2 YNFKEQ. The CDR3 DNA sequence: TGTGCCAGCAGCCAATCGGATCGGGAGCTTAATCAGCCCCAGCATTTT. Protein product: CASSQSDRELNQPQHF.

V is TRBV6-2 or TRBV6-3 and J is TRBJ1-4; 10 positions agree with TRBD1. The CDR3 contains 18 residues. Germline assignment: CDR1 MNHEY and CDR2 SVGEGT. J lost 1 base, V lost 4 bases, and 9 bases had no gene match. CDR3 sequence reads: CASSSLRDRGGTNEKLFF. CDR3 in DNA: TGTGCCAGCAGTTCCCTCCGGGACAGGGGAGGAACTAATGAAAAACTGTTTTTT.

The chain recombines TRBV27 with TRBJ2-7, with 7 positions matching TRBD1. Trimming removed 4 bases from V and 0 bases from J; junction bases left unmatched: 3. The V gene's germline CDR1 is MNHEY and CDR2 SMNVEV (reference sequence). This CDR3 is 14 amino acids long. The CDR3 here is CASSSTGASYEQYF. Written as DNA, the CDR3 is TGTGCCAGCAGTTCCACAGGGGCCTCCTACGAGCAGTACTTC.

CDR3 DNA sequence: TGTGCCAGCAGGGACTCGGGACTAGAGACTGAAGCTTTCTTT. Translation: CASRDSGLETEAFF. The chain joins TRBV2 to TRBJ1-1; a possible D gene is TRBD1 (5 bases). Trimming removed 6 bases at V and 5 bases at J, with 16 bases between. The germline CDR1 and CDR2 sequences are SNHLY and FYNNEI. The CDR3 has 14 residues.

This clone is a singleton in its sample. The rearrangement joins TRBV6-5 to TRBJ2-1; 7 positions match TRBD2. The CDR3 consists of 13 residues. V dropped 7 bases and J dropped 8; count of bases not matched to a gene: 8. CDR1 is MNHEY, CDR2 SVGAGI, per germline. The CDR3 protein is CASKEGGRHEQFF. The CDR3 DNA reads TGTGCCAGCAAGGAGGGAGGGCGCCATGAGCAGTTCTTC.

The chain has TRBV2 and TRBJ2-2, with 8 bases identical to TRBD1. The trim removed 3 bases at V and 5 bases at J, leaving 5 bases unmatched. This CDR3 contains 15 residues. Germline lookup yields CDR1 SNHLY and CDR2 FYNNEI. The CDR3 DNA follows: TGTGCCAGCAGTGAGGACAGGGATGGAACCGGGGAGCTGTTTTTT. Amino acids: CASSEDRDGTGELFF.

J is TRBJ2-3 and V is TRBV7-3; TRBD2 aligns across 8 bases. Germline assignment: CDR1 SGHTA and CDR2 FQGTGA. The CDR3 has 16 residues. Unmatched junction bases numbered 6, after V lost 4 bases and J lost 0 bases. In DNA, the CDR3 is TGTGCCAGCAGCTCAACTAGCGGAACTAGCACAGATACGCAGTATTTT. Amino acid sequence: CASSSTSGTSTDTQYF.

V is TRBV29-1 and J is TRBJ2-1; 7 nucleotides match TRBD2. This CDR3 contains 14 residues. V lost 7 bases and J lost 2; bases outside the gene matches: 8. Per germline, CDR1 SQVTM and CDR2 ANQGSEA. CDR3 protein: CSAGRRETYNEQFF. CDR3 nucleotides: TGCAGCGCAGGTCGGCGGGAGACCTACAATGAGCAGTTCTTC.

The chain carries TRBV2 and TRBJ2-2, with D maybe TRBD1 (6 bases). V lost 6 bases and J 0 bases, leaving 14 bases between the germline ends. This CDR3 has 16 residues. Germline CDR1 and CDR2: SNHLY and FYNNEI. CDR3 loop: CASRTGAVPNTGELFF. The CDR3 region has the DNA TGTGCCAGCAGGACAGGCGCCGTTCCGAACACCGGGGAGCTGTTTTTT.

This chain uses TRBV28 with TRBJ2-7; 8 nucleotides align to TRBD2. The CDR3 has 14 amino acids. V dropped 10 bases and J dropped 6; count of bases not matched to a gene: 14. Germline CDR1 is MDHEN and CDR2 is SYDVKM. The CDR3 loop is CATKGGRSGSEQYF. In DNA form, the CDR3 reads TGTGCCACCAAGGGCGGGCGAAGCGGGAGCGAGCAGTACTTC.

The CDR3 DNA reads TGTGCCAGCAGCCAAGATTCCGAGGGCGGGAGGGAGACCCAGTACTTC. It encodes CASSQDSEGGRETQYF. The chain is built from TRBV4-2 and TRBJ2-5; the match to TRBD2 covers 8 bases. The germline V gene has CDR1 LGHNA and CDR2 YNFKEQ. This CDR3 has 16 amino acids. The ends lost 0 bases at V and 5 bases at J; junction bases unmatched: 8.

V and J are TRBV5-3 and TRBJ2-5; 7 bases are a match to TRBD1. Being an ORF, TRBV5-3 has a function that is uncertain. The CDR3 loop spans 14 amino acids. J lost 5 bases, V lost 1 base, and 5 bases had no gene match. The CDR3 nucleotides are TGTGCCAGAAGCTTGTACAGGGGCCTGGAGACCCAGTACTTC. This sequence encodes CARSLYRGLETQYF.

The chain has TRBV18 and TRBJ1-6; weak D call: TRBD1 (5 bases). The CDR3 has 16 amino acids. The ends were cut back, 1 base at V and 4 bases at J, with 11 bases in the middle. Germline CDR1 reads KGHSH; CDR2 reads LQKENI. In nucleotides, the CDR3 is TGTGCCAGCTCACCACAGGGGAATTTTTATAATTCACCCCTCCACTTT. Amino acids: CASSPQGNFYNSPLHF.

V and J are TRBV5-1 and TRBJ2-3; D remains unclear. The CDR3 contains 13 residues. Germline CDR1 and CDR2: SGHRS and YFSETQ. V was pared by 4 bases and J by 5 bases, with 11 bases between. CDR3 nucleotide sequence: TGCGCCAGCAGCCCAAGGAGCTTAGATACGCAGTATTTT. Translated: CASSPRSLDTQYF.

The chain links TRBV5-4 to TRBJ2-3; possibly TRBD1 for D (6 bases). Trimming pared 0 bases from V and 4 bases from J, leaving 12 bases between. The CDR3 extends over 15 amino acids. Looked up from germline, CDR1 is SGHNT and CDR2 is YYREEE (reference sequence). CDR3 sequence: CASSLDRANADTQYF. CDR3 sequence (DNA): TGTGCCAGCAGCTTGGACAGGGCTAACGCAGATACGCAGTATTTT.

This clone was seen repeatedly, ten times or more. This chain links TRBV6-1 with TRBJ2-7, with D possibly matching TRBD1 (6 bases). Germline values: CDR1 MNHNS, CDR2 SASEGT. The CDR3 totals 18 residues. Between the trimmed V and J ends, which lost 1 base and 1 base, there was a span of 20 bases. The CDR3 sequence is CASSEGLMGAQVSYEQYF. CDR3 DNA: TGTGCCAGCAGTGAAGGTTTAATGGGGGCCCAGGTTTCCTACGAGCAGTACTTC.

This sequence joins TRBV19 and TRBJ2-7; 11 nucleotides line up with TRBD1. The J segment lost 2 bases and the V segment lost 4 bases, leaving 1 base of the junction unmatched. CDR1 is LNHDA, CDR2 SQIVND, per germline (reference sequence). The CDR3 is 14 residues long. The CDR3 is CASSRGQGAYEQYF. For the CDR3, the DNA is TGTGCCAGTAGTAGGGGACAGGGGGCCTACGAGCAGTACTTC.

This clone was detected once. CDR3: CASSLGRYSRSEAFF. The CDR3, as DNA: TGTGCCAGCAGCTTGGGGCGGTATAGTCGAAGTGAAGCTTTCTTT. This chain joins TRBV5-6 and TRBJ1-1, with D uncertain. Trimming removed 0 bases from V and 7 bases from J, with 16 bases in between. CDR3 length: 15 amino acids. The germline gives CDR1 SGHDT, CDR2 YYEEEE.

This chain uses TRBV6-5 with TRBJ1-2, with TRBD1 matching 12 bases. Germline trimming cut 6 bases from V and 3 bases from J; bases unmatched to any gene: 5. This CDR3 is built from 15 residues. Germline assignment: CDR1 MNHEY and CDR2 SVGAGI. CDR3 residues: CASSYGTGGYYGYTF. CDR3 nucleotide sequence: TGTGCCAGCAGCTACGGGACAGGGGGCTACTATGGCTACACCTTC.

Note on this clone: Other DNA sequences in this sample translate to the same CDR3. The chain joins TRBV28 to TRBJ1-1; possible D gene TRBD1, 5 bases. V lost 3 bases and J 2 bases, leaving 10 bases between the germline ends. The germline gives CDR1 MDHEN, CDR2 SYDVKM. CDR3 length equals 14 residues. The CDR3 loop is CASSFGGGNTEAFF. CDR3 in DNA: TGTGCCAGCAGTTTCGGGGGAGGAAACACTGAAGCTTTCTTT.

A single count supports this clone. J is TRBJ1-3 and V is TRBV5-6; 8 bases map to TRBD1. Germline values: CDR1 SGHDT, CDR2 YYEEEE. The J segment lost 4 bases and the V segment lost 4 bases, leaving 7 bases of the junction unmatched. The CDR3 is 15 amino acids. Here the CDR3 DNA reads TGTGCCAGCAGCCCGCAGGGGGCTGGAGGAAACACCATATATTTT. Protein: CASSPQGAGGNTIYF.